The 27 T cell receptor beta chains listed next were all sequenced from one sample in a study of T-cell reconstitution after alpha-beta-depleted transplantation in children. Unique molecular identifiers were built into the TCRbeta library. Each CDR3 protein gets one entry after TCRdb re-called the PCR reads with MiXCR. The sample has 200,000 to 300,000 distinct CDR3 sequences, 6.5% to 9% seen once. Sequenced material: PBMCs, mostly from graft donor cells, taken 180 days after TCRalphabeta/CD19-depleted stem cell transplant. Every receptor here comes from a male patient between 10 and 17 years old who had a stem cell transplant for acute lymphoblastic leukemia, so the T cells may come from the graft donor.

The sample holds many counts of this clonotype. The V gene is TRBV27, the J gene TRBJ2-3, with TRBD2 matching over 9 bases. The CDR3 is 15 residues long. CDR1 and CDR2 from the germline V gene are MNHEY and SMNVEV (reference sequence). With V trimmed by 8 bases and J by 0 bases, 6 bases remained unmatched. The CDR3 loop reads CASSLLAGSTDTQYF. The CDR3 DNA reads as TGTGCCAGCTCCTTACTAGCGGGTAGCACAGATACGCAGTATTTT.

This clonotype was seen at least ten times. CDR3 bases: TGCGCCAGCAGCAAAACAGGGCAGGCAGATACGCAGTATTTT. This codes for CASSKTGQADTQYF. V is TRBV5-1 and J is TRBJ2-3; D possibly corresponds to TRBD1 (6 bases). Looked up from germline, CDR1 is SGHRS and CDR2 is YFSETQ. This CDR3 region has 14 residues. V was shortened by 4 bases and J by 4 bases, with 13 bases between the two germline ends.

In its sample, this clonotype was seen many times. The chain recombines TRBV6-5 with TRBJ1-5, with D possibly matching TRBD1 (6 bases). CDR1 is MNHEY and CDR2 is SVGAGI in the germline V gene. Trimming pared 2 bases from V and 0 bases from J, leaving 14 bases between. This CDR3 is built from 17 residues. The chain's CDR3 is CASSYQQGFYSNQPQHF. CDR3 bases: TGTGCCAGCAGTTACCAACAGGGTTTCTATAGCAATCAGCCCCAGCATTTT.

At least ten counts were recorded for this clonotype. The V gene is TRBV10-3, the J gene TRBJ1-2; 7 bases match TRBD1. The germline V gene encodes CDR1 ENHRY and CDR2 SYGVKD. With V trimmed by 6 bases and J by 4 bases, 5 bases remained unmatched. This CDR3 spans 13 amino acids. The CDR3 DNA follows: TGTGCCATCAGACCGGGACAGATCTATGGCTACACCTTC. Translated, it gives CAIRPGQIYGYTF.

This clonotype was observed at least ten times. The CDR3 region is CASGWDGRGYEQYF. The CDR3 DNA reads as TGTGCCAGCGGGTGGGACGGACGTGGCTACGAGCAGTACTTC. The chain uses TRBV28 and TRBJ2-7, with D perhaps being TRBD1 or TRBD2 (5 bases each). The CDR3 covers 14 residues. Germline loops: CDR1 MDHEN, CDR2 SYDVKM. With 8 bases removed from V and 3 bases from J, the gap between germline ends came to 17 bases.

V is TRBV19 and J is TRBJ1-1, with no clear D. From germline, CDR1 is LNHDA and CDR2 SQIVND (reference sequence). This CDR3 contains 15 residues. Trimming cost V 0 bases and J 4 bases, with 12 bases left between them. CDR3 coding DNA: TGTGCCAGTAGTATAGATCTCCCGAAGGGCACTGAAGCTTTCTTT. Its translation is CASSIDLPKGTEAFF.

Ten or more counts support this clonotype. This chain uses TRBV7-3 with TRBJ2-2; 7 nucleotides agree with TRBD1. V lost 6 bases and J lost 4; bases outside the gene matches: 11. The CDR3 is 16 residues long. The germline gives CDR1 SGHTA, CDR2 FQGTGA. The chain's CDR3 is CASRSGPEGATGELFF. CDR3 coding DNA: TGTGCCAGCAGATCTGGCCCAGAGGGGGCCACCGGGGAGCTGTTTTTT.

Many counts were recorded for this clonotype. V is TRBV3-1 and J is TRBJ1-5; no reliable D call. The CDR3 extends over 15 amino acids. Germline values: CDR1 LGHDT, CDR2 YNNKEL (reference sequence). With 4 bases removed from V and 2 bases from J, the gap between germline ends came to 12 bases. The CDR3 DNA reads TGTGCCAGCAGCCTCGGGAGTACGGGCAATCAGCCCCAGCATTTT. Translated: CASSLGSTGNQPQHF.

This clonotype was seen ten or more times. CDR3 protein: CASSLVAGSSYNEQFF. The DNA of the CDR3 is TGCGCCAGCAGCTTGGTGGCGGGCAGCTCCTACAATGAGCAGTTCTTC. The chain carries TRBV5-1 and TRBJ2-1; D possibly corresponds to TRBD2 (5 bases). Germline V gene data show CDR1 as SGHRS and CDR2 as YFSETQ. The CDR3 is 16 amino acids. The V gene lost 0 bases and the J gene lost 0 bases, with 10 bases spanning the gap.

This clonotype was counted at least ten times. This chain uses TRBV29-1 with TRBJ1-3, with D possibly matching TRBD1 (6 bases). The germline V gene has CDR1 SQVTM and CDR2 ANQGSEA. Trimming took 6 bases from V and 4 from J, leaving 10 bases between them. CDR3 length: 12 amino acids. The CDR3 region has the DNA TGCAGCGTCGGGACAACCGGAAACACCATATATTTT. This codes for CSVGTTGNTIYF.

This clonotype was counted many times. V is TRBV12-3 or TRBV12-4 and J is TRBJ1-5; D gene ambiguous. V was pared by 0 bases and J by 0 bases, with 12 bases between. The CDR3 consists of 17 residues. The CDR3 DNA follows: TGTGCCAGCAGTTTAGCGAGGGCAGCTTATAGCAATCAGCCCCAGCATTTT. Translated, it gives CASSLARAAYSNQPQHF.

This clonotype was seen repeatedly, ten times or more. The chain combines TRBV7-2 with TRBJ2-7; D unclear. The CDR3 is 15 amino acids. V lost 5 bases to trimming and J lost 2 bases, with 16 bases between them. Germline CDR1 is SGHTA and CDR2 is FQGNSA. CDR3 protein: CASSPFLDGPYEQYF. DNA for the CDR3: TGTGCCAGCAGCCCGTTCCTGGACGGTCCCTACGAGCAGTACTTC. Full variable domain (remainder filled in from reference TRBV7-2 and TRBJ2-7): GAGVSQSPSNKVTEKGKDVELRCDPISGHTALYWYRQSLGQGLEFLIYFQGNSAPDKSGLPSDRFSAERTGGSVSTLTIQRTQQEDSAVYLCASSPFLDGPYEQYFGPGTRLTVT.

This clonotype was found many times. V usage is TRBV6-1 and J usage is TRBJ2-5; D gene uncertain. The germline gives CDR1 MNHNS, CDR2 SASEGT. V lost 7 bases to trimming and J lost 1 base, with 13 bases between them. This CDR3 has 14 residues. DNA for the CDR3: TGTGCCAGCAATCCTGGACGGATCCAAGAGACCCAGTACTTC. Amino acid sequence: CASNPGRIQETQYF.

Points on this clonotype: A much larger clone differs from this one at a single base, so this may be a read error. The chain's CDR3 is CASSLWTDHPPEAFF. CDR3 sequence (DNA): TGTGCCAGCAGCCTATGGACAGACCATCCTCCCGAAGCTTTCTTT. The chain uses TRBV3-1 and TRBJ1-1; perhaps TRBD1 as D (6 bases). The germline gives CDR1 LGHDT, CDR2 YNNKEL (reference sequence). The CDR3 runs 15 residues. V was pared by 4 bases and J by 8 bases, with 20 bases between.

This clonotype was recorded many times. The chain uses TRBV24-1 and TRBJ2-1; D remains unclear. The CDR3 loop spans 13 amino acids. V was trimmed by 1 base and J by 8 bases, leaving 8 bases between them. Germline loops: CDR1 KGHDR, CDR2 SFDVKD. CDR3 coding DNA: TGTGCCACCAGTGATTTCAAGCGCCATGAGCAGTTCTTC. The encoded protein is CATSDFKRHEQFF.

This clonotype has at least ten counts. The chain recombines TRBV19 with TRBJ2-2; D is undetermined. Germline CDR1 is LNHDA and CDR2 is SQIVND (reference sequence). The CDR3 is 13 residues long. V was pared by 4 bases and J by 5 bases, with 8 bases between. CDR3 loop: CASSTRRTGELFF. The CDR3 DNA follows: TGTGCCAGTAGTACCAGACGGACCGGGGAGCTGTTTTTT. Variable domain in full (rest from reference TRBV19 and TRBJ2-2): DGGITQSPKYLFRKEGQNVTLSCEQNLNHDAMYWYRQDPGQGLRLIYYSQIVNDFQKGDIAEGYSVSREKKESFPLTVTSAQKNPTAFYLCASSTRRTGELFFGEGSRLTVL.

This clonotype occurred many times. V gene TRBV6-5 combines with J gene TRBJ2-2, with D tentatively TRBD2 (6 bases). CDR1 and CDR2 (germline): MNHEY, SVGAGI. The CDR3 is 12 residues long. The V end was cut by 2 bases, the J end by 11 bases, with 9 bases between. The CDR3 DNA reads TGTGCCAGCAGTTACGGCACTAGCGAGCTGTTTTTT. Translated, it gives CASSYGTSELFF.

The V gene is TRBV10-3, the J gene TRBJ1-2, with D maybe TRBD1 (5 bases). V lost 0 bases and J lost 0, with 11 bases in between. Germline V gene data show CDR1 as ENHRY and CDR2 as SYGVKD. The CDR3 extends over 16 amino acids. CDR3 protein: CAISESGGASNYGYTF. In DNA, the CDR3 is TGTGCCATCAGTGAGTCGGGTGGGGCCTCTAACTATGGCTACACCTTC.

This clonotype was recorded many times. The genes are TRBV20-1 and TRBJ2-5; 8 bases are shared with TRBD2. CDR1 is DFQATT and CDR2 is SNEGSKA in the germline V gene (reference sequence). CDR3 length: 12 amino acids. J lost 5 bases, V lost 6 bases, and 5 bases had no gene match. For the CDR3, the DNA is TGCAGTGCCTTGTCGGGGGGGGAGACCCAGTACTTC. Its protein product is CSALSGGETQYF.

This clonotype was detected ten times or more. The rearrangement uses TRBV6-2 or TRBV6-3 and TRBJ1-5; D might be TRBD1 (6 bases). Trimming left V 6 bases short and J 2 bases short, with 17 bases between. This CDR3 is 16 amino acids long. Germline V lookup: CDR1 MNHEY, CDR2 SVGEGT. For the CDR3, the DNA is TGTGCCAGCAGCAATGGGGGGGGCCAACGCAATCAGCCCCAGCATTTT. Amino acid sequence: CASSNGGGQRNQPQHF.

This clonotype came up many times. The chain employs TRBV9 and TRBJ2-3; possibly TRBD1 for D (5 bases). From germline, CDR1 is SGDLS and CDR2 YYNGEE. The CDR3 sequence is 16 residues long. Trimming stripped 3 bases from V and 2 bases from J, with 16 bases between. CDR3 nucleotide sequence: TGTGCCAGCAGCGCGAAGGGGCCTTCCCCCACAGATACGCAGTATTTT. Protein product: CASSAKGPSPTDTQYF.

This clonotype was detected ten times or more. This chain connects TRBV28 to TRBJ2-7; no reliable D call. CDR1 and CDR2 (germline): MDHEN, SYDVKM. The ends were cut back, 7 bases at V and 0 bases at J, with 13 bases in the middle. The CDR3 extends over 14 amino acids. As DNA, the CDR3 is TGTGCCAGCACCCCGGGCCGACCCTCCTACGAGCAGTACTTC. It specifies CASTPGRPSYEQYF.

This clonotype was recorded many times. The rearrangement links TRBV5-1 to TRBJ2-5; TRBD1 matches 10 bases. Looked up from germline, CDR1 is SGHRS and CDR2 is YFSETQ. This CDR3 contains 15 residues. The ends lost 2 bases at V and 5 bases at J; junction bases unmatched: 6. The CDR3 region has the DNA TGCGCCAGCAGCTTCGGGACAGGGGTGCGGGAGACCCAGTACTTC. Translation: CASSFGTGVRETQYF.

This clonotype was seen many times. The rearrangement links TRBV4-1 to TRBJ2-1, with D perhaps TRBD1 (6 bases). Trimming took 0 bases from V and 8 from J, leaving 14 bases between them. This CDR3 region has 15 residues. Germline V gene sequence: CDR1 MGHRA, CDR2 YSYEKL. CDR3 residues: CASSQDPTGRDEQFF. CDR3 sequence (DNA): TGCGCCAGCAGCCAAGACCCCACAGGGCGAGATGAGCAGTTCTTC.

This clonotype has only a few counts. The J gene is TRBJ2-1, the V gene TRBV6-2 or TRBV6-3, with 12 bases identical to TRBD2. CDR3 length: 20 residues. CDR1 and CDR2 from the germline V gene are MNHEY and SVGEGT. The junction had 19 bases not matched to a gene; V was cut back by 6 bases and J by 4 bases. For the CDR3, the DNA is TGTGCCAGCAGGTCGGGACAGGGGATGACTAGCGGGAGTTCATACAATGAGCAGTTCTTC. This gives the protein CASRSGQGMTSGSSYNEQFF.

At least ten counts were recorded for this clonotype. CDR3 residues: CASSLMAGYNEQFF. The CDR3 DNA is TGTGCCAGCAGTTTGATGGCGGGTTACAATGAGCAGTTCTTC. This sequence joins TRBV28 and TRBJ2-1; tentatively, D is TRBD2 (5 bases). With 3 bases removed from V and 4 bases from J, the gap between germline ends came to 10 bases. The CDR3 is made up of 14 amino acids. Per germline, CDR1 MDHEN and CDR2 SYDVKM.

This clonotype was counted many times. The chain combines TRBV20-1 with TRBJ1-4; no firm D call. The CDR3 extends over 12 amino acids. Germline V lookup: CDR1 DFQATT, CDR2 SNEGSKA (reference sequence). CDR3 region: CSPKIGDEKLFF. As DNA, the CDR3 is TGCAGCCCAAAAATCGGAGATGAAAAACTGTTTTTT.